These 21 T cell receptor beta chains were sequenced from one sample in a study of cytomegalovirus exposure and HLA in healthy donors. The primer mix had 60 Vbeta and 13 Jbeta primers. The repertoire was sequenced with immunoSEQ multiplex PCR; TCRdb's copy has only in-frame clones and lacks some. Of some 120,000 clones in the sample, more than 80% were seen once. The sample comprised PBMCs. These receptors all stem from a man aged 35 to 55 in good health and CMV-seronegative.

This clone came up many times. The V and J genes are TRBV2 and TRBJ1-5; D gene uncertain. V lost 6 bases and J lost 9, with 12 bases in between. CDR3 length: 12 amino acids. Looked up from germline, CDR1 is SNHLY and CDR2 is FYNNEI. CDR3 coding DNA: TGTGCCAGCAGGACGGAGCGAGGGCCCCAGCATTTT. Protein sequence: CASRTERGPQHF.

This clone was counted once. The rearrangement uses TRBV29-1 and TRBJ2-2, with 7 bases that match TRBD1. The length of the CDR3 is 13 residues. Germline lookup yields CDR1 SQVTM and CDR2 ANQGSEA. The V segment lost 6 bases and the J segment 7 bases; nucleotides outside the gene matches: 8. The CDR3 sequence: CSVENRGFGELFF. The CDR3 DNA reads TGCAGCGTCGAGAACAGGGGTTTCGGGGAGCTGTTTTTT.

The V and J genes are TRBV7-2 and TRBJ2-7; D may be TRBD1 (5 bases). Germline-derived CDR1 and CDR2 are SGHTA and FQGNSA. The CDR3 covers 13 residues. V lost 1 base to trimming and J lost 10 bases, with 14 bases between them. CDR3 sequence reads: CASSLVSREYQYF. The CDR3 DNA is TGTGCCAGCAGCTTAGTAAGCAGGGAATATCAGTACTTC.

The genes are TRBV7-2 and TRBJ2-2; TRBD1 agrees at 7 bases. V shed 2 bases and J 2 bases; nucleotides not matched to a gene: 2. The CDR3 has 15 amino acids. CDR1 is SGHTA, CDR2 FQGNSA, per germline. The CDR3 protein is CASSLRQGNTGELFF. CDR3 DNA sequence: TGTGCCAGCAGCTTAAGACAGGGCAACACCGGGGAGCTGTTTTTT.

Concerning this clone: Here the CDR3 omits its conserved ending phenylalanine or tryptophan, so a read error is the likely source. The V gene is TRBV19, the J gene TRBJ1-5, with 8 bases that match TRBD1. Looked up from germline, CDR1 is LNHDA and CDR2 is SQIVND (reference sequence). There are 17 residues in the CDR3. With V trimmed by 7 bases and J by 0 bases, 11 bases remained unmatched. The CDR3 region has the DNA TGTGCCAGTATGGGTACGACAGGGGCGTTTAGCAATCAGCCCCAGCATGTT. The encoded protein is CASMGTTGAFSNQPQHV.

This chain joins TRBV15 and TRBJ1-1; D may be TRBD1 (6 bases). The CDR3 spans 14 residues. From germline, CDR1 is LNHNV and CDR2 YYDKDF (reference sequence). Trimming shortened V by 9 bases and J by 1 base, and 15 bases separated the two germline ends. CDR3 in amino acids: CATVKSGQNTEAFF. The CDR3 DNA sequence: TGTGCCACAGTTAAGTCGGGACAGAACACTGAAGCTTTCTTT. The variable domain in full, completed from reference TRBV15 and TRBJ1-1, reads DAMVIQNPRYQVTQFGKPVTLSCSQTLNHNVMYWYQQKSSQAPKLLFHYYDKDFNNEADTPDNFQSRRPNTSFCFLDIRSPGLGDTAMYLCATVKSGQNTEAFFGQGTRLTVV.

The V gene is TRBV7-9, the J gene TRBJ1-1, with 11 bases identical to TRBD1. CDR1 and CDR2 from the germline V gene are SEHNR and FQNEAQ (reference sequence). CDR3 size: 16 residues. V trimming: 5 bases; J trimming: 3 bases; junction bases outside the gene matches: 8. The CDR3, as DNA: TGTGCCAGCAGCGATAGGACAGGGGGCTGGGACACTGAAGCTTTCTTT. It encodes CASSDRTGGWDTEAFF.

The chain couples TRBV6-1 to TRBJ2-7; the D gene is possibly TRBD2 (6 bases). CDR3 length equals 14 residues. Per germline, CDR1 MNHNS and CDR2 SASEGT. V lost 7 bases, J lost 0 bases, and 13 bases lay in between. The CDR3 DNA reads TGTGCCAGCACTCCGGGACTGAGCTCCTACGAGCAGTACGTC. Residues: CASTPGLSSYEQYV.

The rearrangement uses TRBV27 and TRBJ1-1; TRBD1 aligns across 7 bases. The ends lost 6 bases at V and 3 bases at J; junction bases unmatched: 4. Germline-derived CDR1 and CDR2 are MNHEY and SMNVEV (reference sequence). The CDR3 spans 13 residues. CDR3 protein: CASSPRGDTEAFF. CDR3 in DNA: TGTGCCAGCAGCCCCAGGGGGGACACTGAAGCTTTCTTT.

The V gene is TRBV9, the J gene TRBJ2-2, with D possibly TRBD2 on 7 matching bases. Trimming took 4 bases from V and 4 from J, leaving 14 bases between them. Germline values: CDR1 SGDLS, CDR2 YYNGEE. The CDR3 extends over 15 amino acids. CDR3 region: CASSPVGGVTGELFF. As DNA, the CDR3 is TGTGCCAGCAGCCCCGTAGGGGGGGTCACCGGGGAGCTGTTTTTT.

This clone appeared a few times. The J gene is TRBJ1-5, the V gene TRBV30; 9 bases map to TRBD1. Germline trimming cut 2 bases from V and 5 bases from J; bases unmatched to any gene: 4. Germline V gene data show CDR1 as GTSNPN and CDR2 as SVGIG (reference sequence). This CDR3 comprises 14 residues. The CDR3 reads CAWSPGQGDQPQHF. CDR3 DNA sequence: TGTGCCTGGAGTCCGGGACAGGGCGATCAGCCCCAGCATTTT.

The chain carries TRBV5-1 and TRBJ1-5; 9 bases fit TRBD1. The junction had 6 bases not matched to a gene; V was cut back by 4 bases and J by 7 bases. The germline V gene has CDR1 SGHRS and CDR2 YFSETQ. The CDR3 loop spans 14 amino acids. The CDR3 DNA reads TGCGCCAGCAGCCTGGGGACAGGGCGGCAGCCCCAGCATTTT. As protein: CASSLGTGRQPQHF.

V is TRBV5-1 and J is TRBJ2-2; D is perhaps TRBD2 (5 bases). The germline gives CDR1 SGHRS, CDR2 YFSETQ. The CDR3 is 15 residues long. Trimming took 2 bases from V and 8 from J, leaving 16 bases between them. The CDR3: CASSFPSQTGGELFF. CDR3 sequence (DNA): TGCGCCAGCAGCTTTCCCTCCCAAACGGGAGGGGAGCTGTTTTTT.

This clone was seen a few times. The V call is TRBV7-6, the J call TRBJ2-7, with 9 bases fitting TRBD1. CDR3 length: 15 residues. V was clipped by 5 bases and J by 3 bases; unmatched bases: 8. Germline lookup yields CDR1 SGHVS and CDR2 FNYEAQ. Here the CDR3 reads CASSLPTGGDYEQYF. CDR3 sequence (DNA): TGTGCCAGCAGCCTCCCGACAGGGGGTGACTACGAGCAGTACTTC.

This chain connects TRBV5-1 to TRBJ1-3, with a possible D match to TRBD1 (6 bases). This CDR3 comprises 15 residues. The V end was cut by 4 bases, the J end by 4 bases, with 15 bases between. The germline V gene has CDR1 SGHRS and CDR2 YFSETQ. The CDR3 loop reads CASSLEAQGGNTIYF. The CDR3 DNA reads TGCGCCAGCAGCCTTGAGGCACAGGGAGGAAACACCATATATTTT.

CDR3 sequence reads: CAIGTSGTYEQYF. The CDR3 DNA follows: TGTGCCATCGGGACTAGCGGGACCTACGAGCAGTACTTC. The V and J genes are TRBV6-5 and TRBJ2-7, with 13 positions matching TRBD2. The CDR3 spans 13 residues. The junction had 2 bases not matched to a gene; V was cut back by 10 bases and J by 2 bases. Germline V lookup: CDR1 MNHEY, CDR2 SVGAGI.

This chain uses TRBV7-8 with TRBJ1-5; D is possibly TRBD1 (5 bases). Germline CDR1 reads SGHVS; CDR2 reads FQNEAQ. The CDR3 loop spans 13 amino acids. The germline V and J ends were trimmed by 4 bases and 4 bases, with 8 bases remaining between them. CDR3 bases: TGTGCCAGCAGCTCCCAGGGAAATCAGCCCCAGCATTTT. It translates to CASSSQGNQPQHF.

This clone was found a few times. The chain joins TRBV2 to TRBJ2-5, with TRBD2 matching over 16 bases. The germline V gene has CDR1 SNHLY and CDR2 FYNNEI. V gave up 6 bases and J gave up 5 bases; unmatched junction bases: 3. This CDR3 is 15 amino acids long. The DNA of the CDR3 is TGTGCCAGCAGCGGGACTAGCGGGAGGGCGGAGACCCAGTACTTC. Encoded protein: CASSGTSGRAETQYF.

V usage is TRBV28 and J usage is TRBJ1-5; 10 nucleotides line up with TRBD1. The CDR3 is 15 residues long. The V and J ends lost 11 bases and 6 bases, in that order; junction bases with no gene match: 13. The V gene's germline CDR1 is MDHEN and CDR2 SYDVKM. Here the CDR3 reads CAGRTGGFSGQPQHF. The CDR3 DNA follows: TGTGCCGGGAGGACAGGGGGATTTTCGGGTCAGCCCCAGCATTTT.

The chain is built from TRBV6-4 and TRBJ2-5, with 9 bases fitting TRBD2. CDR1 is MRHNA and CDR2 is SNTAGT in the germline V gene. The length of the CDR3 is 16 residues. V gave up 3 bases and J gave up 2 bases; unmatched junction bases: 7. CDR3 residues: CASSEAHSGGQETQYF. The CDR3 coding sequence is TGTGCCAGCAGTGAGGCCCATAGCGGGGGTCAAGAGACCCAGTACTTC.

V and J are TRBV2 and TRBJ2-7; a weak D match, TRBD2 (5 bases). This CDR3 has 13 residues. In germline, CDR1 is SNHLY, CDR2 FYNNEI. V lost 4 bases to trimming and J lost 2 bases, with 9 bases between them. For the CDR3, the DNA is TGTGCCAGCAGTGTGGAGGTCACCTACGAGCAGTACTTC. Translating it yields CASSVEVTYEQYF.